The 17 T cell receptor beta chains below come from one sample, sequenced in a study of response to subunit inactivated influenza vaccine. TCRdb reprocessed the RT-PCR reads with MiXCR, giving one entry per CDR3 protein. This sample has about 480,000 distinct CDR3 sequences, with about 25% found just once. The specimen was CD4+ T cells sorted from PBMCs, collected 5 days after vaccination. The receptor source for this set is a man aged 50-59 years who received an inactivated influenza vaccine.

The V and J genes are TRBV28 and TRBJ2-7; D is tentatively TRBD1 or TRBD2 (5 bases each). Germline V gene lookup returns CDR1 MDHEN and CDR2 SYDVKM. Trimming shortened V by 7 bases and J by 5 bases, and 18 bases separated the two germline ends. The CDR3 loop spans 14 amino acids. The CDR3 DNA follows: TGTGCCAGCACCCCCCCGGGGCGCGTCAACGAGCAGTACTTC. Residues: CASTPPGRVNEQYF.

Many counts were recorded for this clonotype. This chain joins TRBV20-1 and TRBJ2-7, with D possibly called TRBD1 or TRBD2 (5 bases each). V lost 4 bases and J 0 bases, leaving 10 bases between the germline ends. This CDR3 is 13 amino acids long. Germline-derived CDR1 and CDR2 are DFQATT and SNEGSKA (reference sequence). For the CDR3, the DNA is TGCAGTGCTACGGGACGGAGCTCCTACGAGCAGTACTTC. Translated, it gives CSATGRSSYEQYF.

This clonotype has more than one count but fewer than ten. The chain carries TRBV15 and TRBJ2-3, with D maybe TRBD1 (5 bases). V lost 8 bases, J lost 2 bases, and 11 bases lay in between. The germline gives CDR1 LNHNV, CDR2 YYDKDF (reference sequence). The CDR3 totals 13 residues. For the CDR3, the DNA is TGTGCCACCTCGTACAGGACCACAGATACGCAGTATTTT. It translates to CATSYRTTDTQYF.

CDR3 protein: CASSETGDTEAFF. CDR3 DNA sequence: TGCGCCAGCAGCGAGACAGGGGACACTGAAGCTTTCTTT. The V gene is TRBV5-1, the J gene TRBJ1-1, with 8 bases identical to TRBD1. The trim removed 4 bases at V and 3 bases at J, leaving 2 bases unmatched. Germline values: CDR1 SGHRS, CDR2 YFSETQ. The CDR3 loop spans 13 amino acids.

This clonotype was recorded a few times. V gene TRBV7-9 combines with J gene TRBJ2-7; possible D gene TRBD2, 5 bases. Trimming stripped 2 bases from V and 2 bases from J, with 16 bases between. CDR3 length equals 16 residues. CDR1 is SEHNR, CDR2 FQNEAQ, per germline (reference sequence). This CDR3 is CASSLKTGSTTYEQYF. In DNA form, the CDR3 reads TGTGCCAGCAGCTTAAAGACGGGGAGTACAACCTACGAGCAGTACTTC.

This clonotype appeared many times. The chain couples TRBV5-1 to TRBJ2-3; 11 nucleotides align to TRBD1. CDR3 length equals 15 residues. In germline, CDR1 is SGHRS, CDR2 YFSETQ. V lost 4 bases to trimming and J lost 4 bases; unmatched junction nucleotides: 5. DNA of the CDR3: TGCGCCAGCAGCCAAGGACAGGGGGCCTCAGATACGCAGTATTTT. Translated, it gives CASSQGQGASDTQYF. The full variable domain, its missing parts supplied by reference TRBV5-1 and TRBJ2-3, is KAGVTQTPRYLIKTRGQQVTLSCSPISGHRSVSWYQQTPGQGLQFLFEYFSETQRNKGNFPGRFSGRQFSNSRSEMNVSTLELGDSALYLCASSQGQGASDTQYFGPGTRLTVL.

V usage is TRBV27 and J usage is TRBJ1-6, with 10 bases matching TRBD1. The germline V gene encodes CDR1 MNHEY and CDR2 SMNVEV (reference sequence). J was trimmed by 9 bases and V by 5 bases; bases with no gene match: 7. The CDR3 runs 15 residues. DNA for the CDR3: TGTGCCAGCAGTCCTCGGGGGGACAGGGGTTCACCCCTCCACTTT. Translation gives CASSPRGDRGSPLHF.

This clonotype appeared a few times. The chain combines TRBV12-3 or TRBV12-4 with TRBJ2-7; D may be TRBD1 (5 bases). There are 13 residues in the CDR3. Trimming shortened V by 3 bases and J by 3 bases, and 9 bases separated the two germline ends. The CDR3: CASSFRQNYEQYF. The CDR3 DNA reads TGTGCCAGCAGTTTTAGACAGAACTACGAGCAGTACTTC.

In this sample, this clonotype turned up a few times. The genes are TRBV9 and TRBJ2-7; 10 nucleotides match TRBD2. After removal of 3 bases from V and 2 bases from J, the junction contained 5 bases not matched to a gene. The CDR3 spans 15 residues. Germline lookup yields CDR1 SGDLS and CDR2 YYNGEE. DNA for the CDR3: TGTGCCAGCAGCGAGGCCGGGACTAGCGCCTACGAGCAGTACTTC. It encodes CASSEAGTSAYEQYF.

This clonotype appeared a few times. The V and J genes are TRBV10-2 and TRBJ1-4; D is perhaps TRBD1 (6 bases). CDR1 WSHSY and CDR2 SAAADI come from the germline V gene. This CDR3 contains 12 residues. V lost 4 bases and J lost 13, with 13 bases in between. The CDR3 DNA reads TGCGCCAGCAGTGTCTCGCAGGGGAGACTGTTTTTT. Its translation: CASSVSQGRLFF.

The chain combines TRBV5-1 with TRBJ2-5; no clear D gene. CDR3 size: 14 residues. Germline values: CDR1 SGHRS, CDR2 YFSETQ. With 0 bases removed from V and 3 bases from J, the gap between germline ends came to 9 bases. CDR3 region: CASSLVTEKETQYF. The CDR3 DNA sequence: TGCGCCAGCAGCTTGGTGACCGAGAAAGAGACCCAGTACTTC.

The chain links TRBV5-4 to TRBJ2-2; the D gene is possibly TRBD1 (6 bases). The germline V gene encodes CDR1 SGHNT and CDR2 YYREEE (reference sequence). Trimming stripped 2 bases from V and 5 bases from J, with 13 bases between. This CDR3 region has 15 residues. DNA of the CDR3: TGTGCCAGCAGCTTCCAGGGGTCGGAAACCGGGGAGCTGTTTTTT. As protein: CASSFQGSETGELFF. Variable domain in full (rest from reference TRBV5-4 and TRBJ2-2): ETGVTQSPTHLIKTRGQQVTLRCSSQSGHNTVSWYQQALGQGPQFIFQYYREEENGRGNFPPRFSGLQFPNYSSELNVNALELDDSALYLCASSFQGSETGELFFGEGSRLTVL.

This chain links TRBV5-1 with TRBJ2-2; 11 bases map to TRBD2. With 3 bases clipped from V and 6 bases from J, the junction kept 16 bases outside the gene matches. CDR3 length: 19 residues. Germline CDR1 reads SGHRS; CDR2 reads YFSETQ. The CDR3 DNA is TGCGCCAGCAGCTCCACGCCTAGCGGGGGGCCGAAGACGGCCGGGGAGCTGTTTTTT. This translates into CASSSTPSGGPKTAGELFF. The full variable domain, with the rest looked up from reference TRBV5-1 and TRBJ2-2, is KAGVTQTPRYLIKTRGQQVTLSCSPISGHRSVSWYQQTPGQGLQFLFEYFSETQRNKGNFPGRFSGRQFSNSRSEMNVSTLELGDSALYLCASSSTPSGGPKTAGELFFGEGSRLTVL.

This clonotype was seen a handful of times. The V and J genes are TRBV12-3 or TRBV12-4 and TRBJ2-1; D unclear. The CDR3 is 13 amino acids. Between the trimmed V and J ends, which lost 5 bases and 5 bases, there was a span of 10 bases. CDR3 amino acids: CASSARLHNEQFF. Here the CDR3 DNA reads TGTGCCAGCAGTGCCCGGCTGCACAATGAGCAGTTCTTC.

The CDR3 DNA follows: TGCAGTGCTAGAGCCAGGGAGAACACCGGGGAGCTGTTTTTT. This translates into CSARARENTGELFF. The rearrangement uses TRBV20-1 and TRBJ2-2; TRBD1 is a possible D gene (5 bases). Germline V gives CDR1 DFQATT, CDR2 SNEGSKA (reference sequence). This CDR3 is built from 14 residues. Trimming pared 1 base from V and 1 base from J, leaving 7 bases between.

The gene calls are TRBV30 and TRBJ1-4; tentative D call: TRBD1 (5 bases). CDR1 and CDR2 (germline): GTSNPN, SVGIG (reference sequence). The CDR3 runs 13 residues. The germline V and J ends were trimmed by 4 bases and 4 bases, with 10 bases remaining between them. The CDR3 DNA is TGTGCCTGGACAGGGAGTCTTAATGAAAAACTGTTTTTT. Translating gives CAWTGSLNEKLFF.

The chain is built from TRBV20-1 and TRBJ2-1, with 8 bases matching TRBD2. The CDR3 covers 15 residues. V lost 5 bases and J lost 4; bases outside the gene matches: 10. Looked up from germline, CDR1 is DFQATT and CDR2 is SNEGSKA (reference sequence). The chain's CDR3 is CSALSRLAHYNEQFF. The DNA for the CDR3 is TGCAGTGCTCTCTCTCGACTAGCGCATTACAATGAGCAGTTCTTC.